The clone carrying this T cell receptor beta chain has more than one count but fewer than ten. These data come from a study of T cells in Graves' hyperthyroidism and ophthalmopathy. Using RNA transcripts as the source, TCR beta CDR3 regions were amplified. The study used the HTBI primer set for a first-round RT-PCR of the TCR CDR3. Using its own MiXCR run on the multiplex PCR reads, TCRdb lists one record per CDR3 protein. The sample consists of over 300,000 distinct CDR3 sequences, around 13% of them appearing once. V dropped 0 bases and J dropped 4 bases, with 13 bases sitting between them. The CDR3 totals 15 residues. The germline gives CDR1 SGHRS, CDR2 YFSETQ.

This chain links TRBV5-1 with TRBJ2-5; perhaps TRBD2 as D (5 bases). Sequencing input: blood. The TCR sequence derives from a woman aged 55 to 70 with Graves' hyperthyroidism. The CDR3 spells CASSLGPGGGETQYF. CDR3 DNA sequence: TGCGCCAGCAGCTTGGGGCCAGGAGGTGGAGAGACCCAGTACTTC.